The present TCR beta chain was sequenced within a study of regulatory T cells in long-lasting Graves disease. Study details: Graves' patients diagnosed newly had used antithyroid drugs under 3 months. General study findings and limits: Persistent-disease Graves' patients showed less TCR diversity than new cases.

The time point denotes: newly diagnosed GD, antithyroid drugs for less than 3 months. There was RNA extracted from PBMCs, and the TCR library was made from it. The CDR3 loop spans 14 amino acids. V lost 3 bases and J 4 bases, leaving 9 bases between the germline ends. The germline gives CDR1 SGHTA, CDR2 FQGNSA. Library construction for TCR beta used iRepertoire HTBI primers and Arm-PCR of CDR3 regions. MiXCR, applied by TCRdb to the multiplex PCR reads, yields one record per CDR3 protein. Among 410,000 or so distinct CDR3 sequences listed, 15% were seen once. This clonotype was counted many times. What it binds is unknown. This same sample was also part of a study on T cells in Graves' hyperthyroidism and ophthalmopathy. That paper notes: The HTBI primer set served for first-round RT-PCR of the TCR CDR3. Most thyroid-expanded clonotypes above 0.001 were also found in blood.

The chain uses TRBV7-2 and TRBJ2-2, with D perhaps matching TRBD1 or TRBD2 (5 bases each). This receptor was identified in a woman aged 25 to 39 with Graves disease. Source: peripheral blood mononuclear cells (PBMCs), taken at new diagnosis, from a patient treated with antithyroid drugs. The CDR3 coding sequence is TGTGCCAGCAGCTTGGGACGCAGCACCGGGGAGCTGTTTTTT. Translating it yields CASSLGRSTGELFF.